This paragraph reports one T cell receptor beta chain. This entry comes from a study of blood T cell repertoires in COVID-19. In the study overall: Acute and convalescent COVID-19 specimens originated in the United States, Italy and Spain. T cells, B-cell-depleted T cells, or PBMCs supplied cDNA or gDNA.

Categorization into cohorts depended on clinical history that participants reported. Original handling: For nucleated cells, counts were estimated from reference gene primer amplification. Method: immunoSEQ multiplex PCR; TCRdb's copy keeps in-frame clones and lacks some. V and J calls plus clone size are reproduced from that table; the DNA served to infer D and trimming. The table lists some 200,000 clones, about 76% of them singletons, with 8% to 9% in the top ten. Germline V gene data show CDR1 as SGHAT and CDR2 as FQNNGV. CDR3 length: 13 amino acids. Trimming stripped 5 bases from V and 3 bases from J, with 11 bases between.

What was sequenced was PBMCs or T cells enriched from blood (not recorded which). The rearrangement links TRBV11-2 to TRBJ2-7; the D gene is possibly TRBD2 (6 bases). This clonotype was sampled from a woman between 50 and 59 years old with acute COVID-19. The CDR3 nucleotides are TGTGCCAGCAGCCCGACTAGTCTCTACGAGCAGTACTTC. The encoded protein is CASSPTSLYEQYF.